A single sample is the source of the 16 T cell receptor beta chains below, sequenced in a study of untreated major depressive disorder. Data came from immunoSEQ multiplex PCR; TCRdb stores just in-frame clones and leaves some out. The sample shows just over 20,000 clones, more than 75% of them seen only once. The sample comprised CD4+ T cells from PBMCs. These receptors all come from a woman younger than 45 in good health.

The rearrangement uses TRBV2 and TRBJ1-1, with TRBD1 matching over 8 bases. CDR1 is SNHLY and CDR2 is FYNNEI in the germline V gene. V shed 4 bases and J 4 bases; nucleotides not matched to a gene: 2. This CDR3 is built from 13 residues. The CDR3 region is CASSATGGTEAFF. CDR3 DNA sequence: TGTGCCAGCAGTGCCACAGGGGGCACTGAAGCTTTCTTT. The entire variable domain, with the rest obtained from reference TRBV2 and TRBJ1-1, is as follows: EPEVTQTPSHQVTQMGQEVILRCVPISNHLYFYWYRQILGQKVEFLVSFYNNEISEKSEIFDDQFSVERPDGSNFTLKIRSTKLEDSAMYFCASSATGGTEAFFGQGTRLTVV.

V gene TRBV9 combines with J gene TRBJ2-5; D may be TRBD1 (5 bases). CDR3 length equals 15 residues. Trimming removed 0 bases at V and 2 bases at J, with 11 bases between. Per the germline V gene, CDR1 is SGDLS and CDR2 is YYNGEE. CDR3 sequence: CASSVVGVGQETQYF. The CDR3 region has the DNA TGTGCCAGCAGCGTAGTAGGGGTAGGGCAAGAGACCCAGTACTTC. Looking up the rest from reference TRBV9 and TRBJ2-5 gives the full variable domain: DSGVTQTPKHLITATGQRVTLRCSPRSGDLSVYWYQQSLDQGLQFLIQYYNGEERAKGNILERFSAQQFPDLHSELNLSSLELGDSALYFCASSVVGVGQETQYFGPGTRLLVL.

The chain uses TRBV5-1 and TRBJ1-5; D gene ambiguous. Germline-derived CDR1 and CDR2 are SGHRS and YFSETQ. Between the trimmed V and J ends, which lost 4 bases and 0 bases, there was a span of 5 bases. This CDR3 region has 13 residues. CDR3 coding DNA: TGCGCCAGCAGCACCGATAGCAATCAGCCCCAGCATTTT. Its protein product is CASSTDSNQPQHF. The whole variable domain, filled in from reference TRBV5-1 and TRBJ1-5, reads KAGVTQTPRYLIKTRGQQVTLSCSPISGHRSVSWYQQTPGQGLQFLFEYFSETQRNKGNFPGRFSGRQFSNSRSEMNVSTLELGDSALYLCASSTDSNQPQHFGDGTRLSIL.

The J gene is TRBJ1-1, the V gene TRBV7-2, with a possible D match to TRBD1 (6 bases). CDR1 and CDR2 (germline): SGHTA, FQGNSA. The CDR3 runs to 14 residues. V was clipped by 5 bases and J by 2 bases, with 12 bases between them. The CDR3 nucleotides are TGTGCCAGCAGCGGACAGACCCTTAACACTGAAGCTTTCTTT. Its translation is CASSGQTLNTEAFF.

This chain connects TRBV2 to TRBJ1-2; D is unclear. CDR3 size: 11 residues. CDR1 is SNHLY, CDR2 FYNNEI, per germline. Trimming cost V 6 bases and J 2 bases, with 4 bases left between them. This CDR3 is CASSRNYGYTF. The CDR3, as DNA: TGTGCCAGCAGCAGAAACTATGGCTACACCTTC.

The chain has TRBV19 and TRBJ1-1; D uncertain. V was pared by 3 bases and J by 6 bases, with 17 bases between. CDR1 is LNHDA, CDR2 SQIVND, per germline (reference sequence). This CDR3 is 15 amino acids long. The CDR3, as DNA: TGTGCCAGTAGTATTCCGGGCCGCGGTAAGGCTGAAGCTTTCTTT. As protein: CASSIPGRGKAEAFF. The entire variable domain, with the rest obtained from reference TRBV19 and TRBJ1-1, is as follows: DGGITQSPKYLFRKEGQNVTLSCEQNLNHDAMYWYRQDPGQGLRLIYYSQIVNDFQKGDIAEGYSVSREKKESFPLTVTSAQKNPTAFYLCASSIPGRGKAEAFFGQGTRLTVV.

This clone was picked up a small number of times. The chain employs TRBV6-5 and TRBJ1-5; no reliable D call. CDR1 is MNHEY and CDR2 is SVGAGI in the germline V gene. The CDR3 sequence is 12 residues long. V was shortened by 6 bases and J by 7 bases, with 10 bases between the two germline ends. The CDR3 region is CASRGSGQPQHF. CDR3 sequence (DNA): TGTGCCAGCAGGGGCTCTGGGCAGCCCCAGCATTTT.

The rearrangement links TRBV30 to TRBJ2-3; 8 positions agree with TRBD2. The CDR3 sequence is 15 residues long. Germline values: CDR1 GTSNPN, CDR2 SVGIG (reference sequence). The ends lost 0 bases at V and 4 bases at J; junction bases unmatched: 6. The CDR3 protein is CAWSVRVSGADTQYF. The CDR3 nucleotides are TGTGCCTGGAGTGTACGCGTTAGCGGGGCAGATACGCAGTATTTT.

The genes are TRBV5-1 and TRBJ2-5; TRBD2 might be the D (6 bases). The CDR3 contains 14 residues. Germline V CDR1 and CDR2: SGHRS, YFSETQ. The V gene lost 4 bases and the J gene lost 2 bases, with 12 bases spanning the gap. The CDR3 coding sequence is TGCGCCAGCAGCCTCGGAGGGCGTCAAGAGACCCAGTACTTC. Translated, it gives CASSLGGRQETQYF.

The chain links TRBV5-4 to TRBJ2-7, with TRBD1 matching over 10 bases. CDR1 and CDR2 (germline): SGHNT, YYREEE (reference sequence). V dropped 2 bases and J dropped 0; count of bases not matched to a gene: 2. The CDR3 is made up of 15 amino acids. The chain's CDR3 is CASSFRTGGSYEQYF. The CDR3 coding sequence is TGTGCCAGCAGCTTCAGGACAGGGGGCTCCTACGAGCAGTACTTC.

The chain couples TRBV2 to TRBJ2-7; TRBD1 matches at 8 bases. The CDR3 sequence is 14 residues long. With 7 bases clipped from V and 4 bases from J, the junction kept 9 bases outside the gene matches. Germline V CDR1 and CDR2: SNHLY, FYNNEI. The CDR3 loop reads CASTGGRGQYEQYF. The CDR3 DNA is TGTGCCAGCACAGGTGGCAGGGGGCAGTACGAGCAGTACTTC. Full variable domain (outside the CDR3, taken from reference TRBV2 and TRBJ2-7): EPEVTQTPSHQVTQMGQEVILRCVPISNHLYFYWYRQILGQKVEFLVSFYNNEISEKSEIFDDQFSVERPDGSNFTLKIRSTKLEDSAMYFCASTGGRGQYEQYFGPGTRLTVT.

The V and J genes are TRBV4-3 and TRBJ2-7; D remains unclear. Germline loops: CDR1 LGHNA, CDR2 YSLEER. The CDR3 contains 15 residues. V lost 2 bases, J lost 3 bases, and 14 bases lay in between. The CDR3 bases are TGCGCCAGCAGCCAATCGGCGGACGGTCGCTACGAGCAGTACTTC. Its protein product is CASSQSADGRYEQYF.

The CDR3 is CAISESRQGEDGYTF. The CDR3 nucleotides read TGTGCCATCAGTGAGTCCAGACAGGGGGAGGATGGCTACACCTTC. The gene calls are TRBV10-3 and TRBJ1-2, with 9 bases lining up with TRBD1. CDR3 length equals 15 residues. V trimming: 0 bases; J trimming: 6 bases; junction bases outside the gene matches: 5. Germline loops: CDR1 ENHRY, CDR2 SYGVKD.

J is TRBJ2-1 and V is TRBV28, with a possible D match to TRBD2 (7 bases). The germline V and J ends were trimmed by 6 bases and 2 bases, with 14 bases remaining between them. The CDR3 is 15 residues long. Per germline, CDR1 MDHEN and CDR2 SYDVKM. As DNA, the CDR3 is TGTGCCAGCAGCCTGGGGGGGGGCACCTACAATGAGCAGTTCTTC. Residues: CASSLGGGTYNEQFF.

CDR3 in DNA: TGTGCCAGCACCCGTCCCGGGACTAGCGGGGGGACTCAAGAGACCCAGTACTTC. Translated, it gives CASTRPGTSGGTQETQYF. The chain has TRBV21-1 and TRBJ2-5; TRBD2 was called by the table and not checked on the DNA. TRBV21-1 is given as a pseudogene. This CDR3 is 18 amino acids long.

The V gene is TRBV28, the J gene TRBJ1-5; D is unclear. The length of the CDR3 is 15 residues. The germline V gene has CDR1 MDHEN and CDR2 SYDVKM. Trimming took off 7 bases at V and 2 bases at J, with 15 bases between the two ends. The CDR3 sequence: CASNPTGEGNQPQHF. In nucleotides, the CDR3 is TGTGCCAGCAACCCGACTGGAGAGGGCAATCAGCCCCAGCATTTT.